Below, one T cell receptor (beta chain) is given with its context. This clonotype was picked up a small number of times. It lacks a known antigen. No qualities accompany the bases; no much larger clone lies one base away. Systemically healthy Caucasian individuals from Russia, around 38 in total and aged roughly 6 to 95 years, were included as donors. Approximately 9.7 milliliters of peripheral blood were drawn from each donor into EDTA-treated Vacutainer tubes. Ficoll-Paque density-gradient centrifugation was used to isolate PBMCs, with at least 6.5 million per sample. Trizol reagent was used to extract total RNA from PBMCs, with at least 6 micrograms per sample. For every donor, flow cytometry on a PBMC aliquot measured the percentage of naive CD45RAhigh/CD27high T cells. This record comes from a study of blood T cells in healthy people across ages (dated by TCRdb to the mid-2010s). Regarding the study in general: In model experiments, template switching captured roughly one uniquely barcoded TCR beta cDNA molecule for every two T cells. The study measured age-related changes in TCR beta repertoire diversity using deep sequencing normalized with unique cDNA molecular identifiers. Four age groups were formed from the donors: young (average approximately 16 years), middle-aged (roughly 38), aged (around 62) and long-lived (about 75). To avoid experimental bias, donors of different ages were distributed randomly across sequencing lanes. Two additional independent replicas of 1 million unique cDNA reads from the same blood draw were analyzed for two donors (one aged 18 to 30 and one aged 80 or older). Paper-wide results and their limitations: The percentage of naive T cells measured by flow cytometry correlated strongly with observed TCR beta diversity. Total diversity estimates from one million sequenced T cells were considered lower bounds and underestimates. Donor CMV infection status was unknown, potentially confounding age-related changes in expanded clonotypes. Bulk unsorted PBMC profiling prevented conclusive comparison of naive and antigen-experienced compartments. Compared with the aged group, the long-lived group had more naive CD4+ T cells, fewer expanded clones and increased TCR diversity, suggesting age selection. As age increased, observed TCR beta diversity per million T cells dropped in a roughly linear way, and a significant reduction was already evident by age about 36.

The trim is 2 bases for V and 4 bases for J, with a gap of 11 bases between the germline ends. The CDR3 covers 14 residues, taking in both the cysteine and the phenylalanine. Only the CDR3 DNA stays, 42 bases, in frame from base 1. CDR1 and CDR2, looked up from the germline V gene, are MNHEY and SVGEGT. The library came from 5' RACE. The instrument was an Illumina HiSeq 2500. A second about 7 to 12 cycle PCR used a sample-barcoded 5' primer and a J-beta primer mix. A unique molecular identifier was introduced onto each TCR beta cDNA molecule by a template-switch 5' adaptor carrying 12 random nucleotides. Each sample yielded at least 2.5 million CDR3-containing paired-end reads. All of the RNA was converted into first-strand cDNA using the Mint cDNA synthesis kit, with a TRBC-specific oligonucleotide serving as the primer. All cDNA was treated with uracil-DNA glycosylase and then went through a first 18-cycle PCR with the universal primers M1SS and BC2_uni_R. The study's own analysis went as follows. Normalization of each sample was performed by random selection of 1 million high-quality reads, each carrying a distinct molecular identifier. Reads sharing molecular identifiers were discarded rather than binned into consensus sequences. CDR3 identification, clonotype clustering and error correction used MiTCR with a Q25 quality threshold and the strictest error-elimination algorithm. Lower-bound total TCR beta diversity was estimated with a nonparametric unseen species model using Euler transformation. Through fastp at Q25 and MiXCR, TCRdb rebuilt clones from the public reads, retaining in-frame beta chains. Each entry merges the rows of one CDR3 protein and shows their most common DNA and genes. TCRdb, not the original authors, processed these V and J calls. This sample lists about 1.5 million distinct CDR3 sequences; 42% were detected once. The ten biggest clones cover 4% of the sample.

This receptor was obtained from a woman aged 18-35 years in good health. Recombination connected TRBV6-2 or TRBV6-3 to TRBJ1-2; the D segment cannot be called with confidence. Sample: blood. The nucleotide sequence reads as follows: TGTGCCAGCAGTTACCACCCCAGGACCTATGGCTACACCTTC. The encoded protein is CASSYHPRTYGYTF.